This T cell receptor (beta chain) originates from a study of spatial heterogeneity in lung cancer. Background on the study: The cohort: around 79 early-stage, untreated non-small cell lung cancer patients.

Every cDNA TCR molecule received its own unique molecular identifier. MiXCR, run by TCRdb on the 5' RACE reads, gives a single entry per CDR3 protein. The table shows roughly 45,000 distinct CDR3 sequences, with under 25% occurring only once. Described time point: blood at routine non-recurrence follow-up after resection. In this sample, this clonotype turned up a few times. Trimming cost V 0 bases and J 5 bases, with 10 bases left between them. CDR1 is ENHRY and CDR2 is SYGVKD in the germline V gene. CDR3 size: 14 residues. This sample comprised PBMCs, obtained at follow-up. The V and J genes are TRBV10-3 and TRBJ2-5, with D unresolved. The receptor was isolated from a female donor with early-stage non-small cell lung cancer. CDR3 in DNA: TGTGCCATCAGTGAGTCGACTCAGAAGGAGACCCAGTACTTC. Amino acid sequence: CAISESTQKETQYF.